At least ten counts were recorded for the clone carrying this T cell receptor beta chain. Produced via immunoSEQ multiplex PCR; TCRdb's table is partial and in-frame only. This repertoire holds 30,000 or so clones, and none appear only once. The sample originates from a study of T cells after posttransplantation cyclophosphamide. Germline-derived CDR1 and CDR2 are KGHSH and LQKENI. The trim removed 5 bases at V and 4 bases at J, leaving 13 bases unmatched. The CDR3 is made up of 18 amino acids. The source of this sequence is a woman between 55 and 75 years old in good health, CMV-negative, and a related stem cell transplant donor. This chain connects TRBV18 to TRBJ2-4, with 11 bases matching TRBD2. Sequenced: PBMCs. The CDR3 DNA sequence: TGTGCCAGCTCATCGGGACTAGCGGCGGTTTTAGAGAAAAACATTCAGTACTTC. This encodes CASSSGLAAVLEKNIQYF.